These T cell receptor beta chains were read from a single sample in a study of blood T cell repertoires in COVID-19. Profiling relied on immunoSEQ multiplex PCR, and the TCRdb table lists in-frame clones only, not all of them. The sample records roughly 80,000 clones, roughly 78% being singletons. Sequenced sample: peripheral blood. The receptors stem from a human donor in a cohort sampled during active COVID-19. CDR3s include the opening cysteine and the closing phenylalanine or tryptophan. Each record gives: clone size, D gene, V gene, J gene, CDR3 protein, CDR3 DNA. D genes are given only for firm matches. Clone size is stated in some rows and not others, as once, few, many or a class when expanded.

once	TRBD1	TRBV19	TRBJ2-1	CASRDRGISSYNEQFF	TGTGCCAGCAGGGACAGGGGAATAAGCTCCTACAATGAGCAGTTCTTC
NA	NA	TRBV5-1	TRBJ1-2	CASSLDWGGNTF	TGCGCCAGCAGCTTGGATTGGGGGGGCAACACCTTC
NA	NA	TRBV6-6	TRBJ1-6	CASMEGAHNSPLHF	TGTGCCAGCATGGAAGGGGCCCATAATTCACCCCTCCACTTT
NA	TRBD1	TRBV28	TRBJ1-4	CASSGGQGRVGEKLFF	TGTGCCAGCAGTGGGGGACAGGGGAGGGTTGGTGAAAAACTGTTTTTT
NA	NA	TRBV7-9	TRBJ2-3	CASSLTTRLSDTQYF	TGTGCCAGCAGCTTAACGACTAGACTTTCAGATACGCAGTATTTT
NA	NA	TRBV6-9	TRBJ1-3	CASSYRRGLVGNTIYF	TGTGCCAGCAGTTATCGGCGGGGGCTTGTCGGAAACACCATATATTTT
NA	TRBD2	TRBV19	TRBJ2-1	CASSILRGMGLDEQFF	TGTGCCAGTAGTATATTGCGGGGGATGGGGTTAGATGAGCAGTTCTTC
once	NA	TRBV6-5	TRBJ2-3	CASRTEPTDTQYF	TGTGCCAGCAGGACAGAGCCCACAGATACGCAGTATTTT
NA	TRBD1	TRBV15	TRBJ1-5	CATGTVNQPQHF	TGTGCCACCGGGACAGTCAATCAGCCCCAGCATTTT
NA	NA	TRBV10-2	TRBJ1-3	CASSEPGSAAGNTIYF	TGCGCCAGCAGTGAGCCCGGTTCGGCGGCAGGAAACACCATATATTTT
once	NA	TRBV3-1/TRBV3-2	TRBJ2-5	CASSQDRRETQYF	TGTGCCAGCAGCCAAGATCGCCGGGAGACCCAGTACTTC
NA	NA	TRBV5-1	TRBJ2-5	CASCRGANQETQYF	TGCGCCAGTTGCAGGGGCGCCAACCAAGAGACCCAGTACTTC
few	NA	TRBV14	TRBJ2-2	CASSQEWALGTGELFF	TGTGCCAGCAGCCAAGAATGGGCGCTCGGCACCGGGGAGCTGTTTTTT
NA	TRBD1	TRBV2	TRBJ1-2	CASIRQGIGGYTF	TGTGCCAGCATCCGACAGGGGATCGGGGGCTACACCTTC
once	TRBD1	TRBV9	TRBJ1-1	CASSGAGTGARTEAFF	TGTGCCAGCAGCGGAGCCGGGACAGGGGCCCGCACTGAAGCTTTCTTT
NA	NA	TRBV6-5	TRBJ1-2	CASRSPTDYGYTF	TGTGCCAGCAGATCTCCTACAGACTATGGCTACACCTTC
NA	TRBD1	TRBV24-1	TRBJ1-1	CATSDGQGANTEAFF	TGTGCCACCAGTGATGGACAGGGGGCGAACACTGAAGCTTTCTTT
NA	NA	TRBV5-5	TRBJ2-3	CASSKPVYYSTDTQYF	TGTGCCAGCAGCAAACCCGTCTATTATAGCACAGATACGCAGTATTTT